The present entry profiles one TCR beta chain with its context. The entry originates in a study of T cells in tuberculosis. Study at large: T cells were selected with CD1B tetramers loaded with glucose monomycolate.

Points from the study as a whole: T cells binding CD1B-GMM tetramer weakly possibly escaped the sort.

The assay was immunoSEQ multiplex PCR, and TCRdb's table has in-frame clones only and misses some. The profile shows about 54,000 clones, approximately 86% of them singletons. After thawing and overnight rest, PBMC were stained with GMM-loaded CD1B tetramer, viability dye and anti-CD3 for sorting. The CD1B tetramers carried C32 glucose monomycolate purified from Rhodococcus equi. Tetramer-sorted PBMC had been CD14 monocyte-depleted before freezing. Looked up from germline, CDR1 is SEHNR and CDR2 is FQNEAQ (reference sequence). V lost 2 bases and J lost 0, with 11 bases in between. The length of the CDR3 is 15 residues.

The V gene is TRBV7-9, the J gene TRBJ2-7; D unclear. Sequenced sample: CD1b-GMM tetramer-negative cells sorted from PBMCs. The source is an adult woman with latent tuberculosis. Written as DNA, the CDR3 is TGTGCCAGCAGCTTACCGGCTAGAAACTCCTACGAGCAGTACTTC. This translates into CASSLPARNSYEQYF.